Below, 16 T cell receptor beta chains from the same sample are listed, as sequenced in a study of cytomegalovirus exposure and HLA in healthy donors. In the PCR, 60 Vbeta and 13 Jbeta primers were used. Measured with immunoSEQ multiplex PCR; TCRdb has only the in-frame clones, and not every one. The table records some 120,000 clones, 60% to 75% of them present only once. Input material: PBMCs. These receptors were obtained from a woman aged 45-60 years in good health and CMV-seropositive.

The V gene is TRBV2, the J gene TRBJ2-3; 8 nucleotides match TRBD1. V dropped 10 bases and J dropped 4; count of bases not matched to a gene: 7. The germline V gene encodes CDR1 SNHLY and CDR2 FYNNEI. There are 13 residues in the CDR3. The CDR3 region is CAIARGRADTQYF. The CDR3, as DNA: TGTGCCATCGCCAGGGGGCGCGCAGATACGCAGTATTTT.

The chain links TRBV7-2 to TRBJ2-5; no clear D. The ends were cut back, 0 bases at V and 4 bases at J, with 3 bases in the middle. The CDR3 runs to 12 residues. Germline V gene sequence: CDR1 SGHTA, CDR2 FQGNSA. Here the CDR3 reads CASSLAGETQYF. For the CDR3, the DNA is TGTGCCAGCAGCTTAGCCGGAGAGACCCAGTACTTC.

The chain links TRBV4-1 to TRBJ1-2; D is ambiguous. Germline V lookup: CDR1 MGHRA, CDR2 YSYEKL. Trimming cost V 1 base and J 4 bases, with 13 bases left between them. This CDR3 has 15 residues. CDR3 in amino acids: CASSQVLDSAYGYTF. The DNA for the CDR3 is TGCGCCAGCAGCCAAGTCCTCGACTCTGCCTATGGCTACACCTTC.

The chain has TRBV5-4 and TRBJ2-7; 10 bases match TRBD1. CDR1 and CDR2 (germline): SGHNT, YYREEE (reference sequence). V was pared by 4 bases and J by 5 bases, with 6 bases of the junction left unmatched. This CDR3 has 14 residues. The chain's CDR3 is CASSRQGAENEQYF. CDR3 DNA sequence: TGTGCCAGCAGCCGACAGGGGGCGGAAAACGAGCAGTACTTC.

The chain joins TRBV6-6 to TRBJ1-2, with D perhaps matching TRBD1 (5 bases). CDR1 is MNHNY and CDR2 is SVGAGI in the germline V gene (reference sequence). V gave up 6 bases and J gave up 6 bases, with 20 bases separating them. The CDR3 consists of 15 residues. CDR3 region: CASRTGGTSRDGYTF. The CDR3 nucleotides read TGTGCCAGCAGAACGGGGGGGACCTCCCGGGATGGCTACACCTTC.

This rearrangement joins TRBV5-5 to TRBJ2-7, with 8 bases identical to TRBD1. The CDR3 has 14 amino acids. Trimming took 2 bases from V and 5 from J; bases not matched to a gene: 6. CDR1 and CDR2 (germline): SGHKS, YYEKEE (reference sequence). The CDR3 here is CASSLVLQGDEQYF. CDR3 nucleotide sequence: TGTGCCAGCAGCTTAGTTTTACAGGGGGACGAGCAGTACTTC.

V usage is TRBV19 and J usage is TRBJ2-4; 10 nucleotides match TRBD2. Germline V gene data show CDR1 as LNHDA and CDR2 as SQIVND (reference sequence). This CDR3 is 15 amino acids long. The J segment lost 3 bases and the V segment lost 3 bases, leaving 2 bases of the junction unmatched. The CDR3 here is CASSITSGNKNIQYF. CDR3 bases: TGTGCCAGTAGTATTACTAGCGGGAACAAAAACATTCAGTACTTC.

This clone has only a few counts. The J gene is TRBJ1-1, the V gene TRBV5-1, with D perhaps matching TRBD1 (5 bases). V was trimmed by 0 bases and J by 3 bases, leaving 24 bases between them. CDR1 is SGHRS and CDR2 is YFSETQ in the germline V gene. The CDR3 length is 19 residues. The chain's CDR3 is CASSLEGRRALSPHTEAFF. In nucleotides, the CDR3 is TGCGCCAGCAGCTTGGAGGGGCGCCGTGCCCTATCCCCGCACACTGAAGCTTTCTTT.

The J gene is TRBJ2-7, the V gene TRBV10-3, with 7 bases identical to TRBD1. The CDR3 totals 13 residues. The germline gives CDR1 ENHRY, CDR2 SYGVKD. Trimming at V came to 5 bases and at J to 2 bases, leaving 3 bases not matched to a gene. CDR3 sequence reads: CAISTGVPYEQYF. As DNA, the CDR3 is TGTGCCATCAGTACAGGGGTCCCCTACGAGCAGTACTTC.

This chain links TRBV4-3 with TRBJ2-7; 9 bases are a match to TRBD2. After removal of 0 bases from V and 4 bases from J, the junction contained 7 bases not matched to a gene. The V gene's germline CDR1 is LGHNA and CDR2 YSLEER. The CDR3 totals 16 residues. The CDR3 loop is CASSQDQAGGNYEQYF. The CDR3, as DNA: TGCGCCAGCAGCCAAGATCAAGCGGGGGGTAATTACGAGCAGTACTTC.

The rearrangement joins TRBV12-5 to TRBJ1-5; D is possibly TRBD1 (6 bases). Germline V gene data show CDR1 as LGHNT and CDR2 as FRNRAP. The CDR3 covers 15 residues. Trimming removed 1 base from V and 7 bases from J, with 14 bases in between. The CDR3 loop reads CASGLGDNSGQPQHF. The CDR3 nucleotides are TGTGCTAGTGGTTTGGGGGACAATAGCGGGCAGCCCCAGCATTTT. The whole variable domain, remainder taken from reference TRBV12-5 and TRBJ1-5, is DARVTQTPRHKVTEMGQEVTMRCQPILGHNTVFWYRQTMMQGLELLAYFRNRAPLDDSGMPKDRFSAEMPDATLATLKIQPSEPRDSAVYFCASGLGDNSGQPQHFGDGTRLSIL.

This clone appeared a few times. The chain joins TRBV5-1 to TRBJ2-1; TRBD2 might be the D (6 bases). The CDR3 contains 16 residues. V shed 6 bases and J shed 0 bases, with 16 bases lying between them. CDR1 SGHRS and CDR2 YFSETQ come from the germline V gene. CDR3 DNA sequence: TGCGCCAGCACGGGGTCGTCGGGGGTCTCCTACAATGAGCAGTTCTTC. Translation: CASTGSSGVSYNEQFF.

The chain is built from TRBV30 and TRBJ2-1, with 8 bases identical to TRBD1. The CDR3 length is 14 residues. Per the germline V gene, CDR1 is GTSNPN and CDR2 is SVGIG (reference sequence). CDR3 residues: CAASRDRLHNEQFF. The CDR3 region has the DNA TGTGCTGCCTCCCGGGACAGGCTACACAATGAGCAGTTCTTC.

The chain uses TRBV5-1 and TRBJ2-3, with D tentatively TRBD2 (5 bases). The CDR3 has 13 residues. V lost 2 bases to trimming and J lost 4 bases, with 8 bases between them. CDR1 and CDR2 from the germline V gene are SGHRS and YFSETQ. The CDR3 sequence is CASSFAGADTQYF. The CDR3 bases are TGCGCCAGCAGCTTCGCGGGCGCAGATACGCAGTATTTT.

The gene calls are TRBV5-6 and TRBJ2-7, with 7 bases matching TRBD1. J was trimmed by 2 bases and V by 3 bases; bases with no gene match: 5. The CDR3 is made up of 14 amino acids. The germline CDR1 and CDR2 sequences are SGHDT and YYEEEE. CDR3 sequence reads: CASSSGQPPYEQYF. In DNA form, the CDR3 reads TGTGCCAGCAGCTCGGGACAGCCCCCCTACGAGCAGTACTTC.

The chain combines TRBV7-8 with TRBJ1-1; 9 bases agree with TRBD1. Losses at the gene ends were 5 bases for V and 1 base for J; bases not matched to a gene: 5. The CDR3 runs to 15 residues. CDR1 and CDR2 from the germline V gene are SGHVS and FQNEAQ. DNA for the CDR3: TGTGCCAGCAGCACCTACAGGGGGCAGAACACTGAAGCTTTCTTT. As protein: CASSTYRGQNTEAFF.